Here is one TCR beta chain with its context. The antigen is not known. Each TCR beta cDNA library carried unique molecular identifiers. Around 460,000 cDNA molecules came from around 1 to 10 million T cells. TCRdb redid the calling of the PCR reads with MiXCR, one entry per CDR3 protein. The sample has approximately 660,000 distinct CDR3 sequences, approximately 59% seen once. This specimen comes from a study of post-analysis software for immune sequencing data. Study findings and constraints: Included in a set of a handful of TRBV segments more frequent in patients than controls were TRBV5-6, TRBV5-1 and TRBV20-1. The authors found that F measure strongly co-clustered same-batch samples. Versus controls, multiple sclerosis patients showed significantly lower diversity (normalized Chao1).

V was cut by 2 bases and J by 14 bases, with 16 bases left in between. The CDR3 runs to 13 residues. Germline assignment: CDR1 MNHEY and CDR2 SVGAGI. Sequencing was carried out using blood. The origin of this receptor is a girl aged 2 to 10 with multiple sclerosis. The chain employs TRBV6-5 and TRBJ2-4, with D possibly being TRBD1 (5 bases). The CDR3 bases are TGTGCCAGCAGTTACACCCGATTGACAGAGAAGTACTTC. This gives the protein CASSYTRLTEKYF.